This T cell receptor beta chain is from a study of T cells in Graves' hyperthyroidism and ophthalmopathy. Study information: Peripheral blood was secured at the point of initial diagnosis, before any treatment.

This clonotype came up many times. The CDR3 contains 12 residues. The V and J ends lost 5 bases and 8 bases, in that order; junction bases with no gene match: 2. What was amplified from RNA transcripts were TCR beta CDR3 regions. An initial round of RT-PCR targeting the TCR CDR3 relied on the HTBI primer set. Each CDR3 protein is one row after TCRdb ran MiXCR on the multiplex PCR reads. Altogether about 410,000 distinct CDR3 sequences are present, 14% to 15% being singletons, with the ten largest covering 13%. This TCR was recovered from a man aged 18 to 29 with Graves' ophthalmopathy. V and J are TRBV12-3 or TRBV12-4 and TRBJ2-1; TRBD2 matches 8 bases. The source material was blood. The CDR3 protein is CASSGAGDEQFF. In DNA form, the CDR3 reads TGTGCCAGCAGTGGAGCGGGAGATGAGCAGTTCTTC.